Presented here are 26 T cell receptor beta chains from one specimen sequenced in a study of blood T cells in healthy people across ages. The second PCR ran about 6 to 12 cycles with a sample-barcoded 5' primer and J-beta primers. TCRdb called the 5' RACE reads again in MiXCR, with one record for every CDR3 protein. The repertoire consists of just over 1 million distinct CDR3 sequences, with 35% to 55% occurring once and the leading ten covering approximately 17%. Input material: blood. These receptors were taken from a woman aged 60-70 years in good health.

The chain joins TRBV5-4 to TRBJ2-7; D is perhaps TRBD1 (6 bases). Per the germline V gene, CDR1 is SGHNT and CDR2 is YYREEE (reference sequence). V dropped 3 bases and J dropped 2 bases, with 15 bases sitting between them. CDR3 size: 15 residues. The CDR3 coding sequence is TGTGCCAGCAGCTCCGGAACAGGGCCCACCTACGAGCAGTACTTC. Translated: CASSSGTGPTYEQYF.

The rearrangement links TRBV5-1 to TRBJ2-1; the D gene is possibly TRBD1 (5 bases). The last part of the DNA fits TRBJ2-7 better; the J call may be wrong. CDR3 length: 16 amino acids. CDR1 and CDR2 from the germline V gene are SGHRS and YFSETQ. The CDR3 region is CASSLVGVSSYNEQYF. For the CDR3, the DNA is TGCGCCAGCAGCTTGGTAGGGGTCAGCTCCTACAATGAGCAGTACTTC.

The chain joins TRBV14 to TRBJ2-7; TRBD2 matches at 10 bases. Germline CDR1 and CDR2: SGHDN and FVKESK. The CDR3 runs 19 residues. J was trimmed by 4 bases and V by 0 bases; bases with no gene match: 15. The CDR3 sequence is CASSQDVPRGLAGVYEQYF. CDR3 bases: TGTGCCAGCAGCCAAGATGTCCCTCGGGGGCTAGCGGGAGTATACGAGCAGTACTTC.

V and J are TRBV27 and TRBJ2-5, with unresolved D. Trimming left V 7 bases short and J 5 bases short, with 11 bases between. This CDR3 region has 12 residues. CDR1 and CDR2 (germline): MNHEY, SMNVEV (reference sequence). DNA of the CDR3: TGTGCCAGCAAATCCCGTGGGGAGACCCAGTACTTC. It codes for CASKSRGETQYF.

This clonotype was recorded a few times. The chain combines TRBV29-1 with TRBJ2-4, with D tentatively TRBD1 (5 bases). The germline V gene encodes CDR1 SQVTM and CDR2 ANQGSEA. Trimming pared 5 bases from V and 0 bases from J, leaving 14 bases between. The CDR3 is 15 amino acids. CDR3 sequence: CSVLFDSLAKNIQYF. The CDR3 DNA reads TGCAGCGTTCTGTTTGACAGTCTAGCCAAAAACATTCAGTACTTC. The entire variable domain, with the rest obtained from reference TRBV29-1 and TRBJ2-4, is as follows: SAVISQKPSRDICQRGTSLTIQCQVDSQVTMMFWYRQQPGQSLTLIATANQGSEATYESGFVIDKFPISRPNLTFSTLTVSNMSPEDSSIYLCSVLFDSLAKNIQYFGAGTRLSVL.

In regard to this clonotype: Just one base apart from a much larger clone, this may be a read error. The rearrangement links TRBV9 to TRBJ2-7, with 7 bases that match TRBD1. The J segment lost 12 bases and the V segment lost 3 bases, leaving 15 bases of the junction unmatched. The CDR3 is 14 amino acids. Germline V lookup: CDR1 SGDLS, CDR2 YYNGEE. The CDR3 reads CASSAEGAVETPYF. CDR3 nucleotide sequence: TGTGCCAGCAGCGCCGAGGGGGCTGTGGAGACCCCGTACTTC.

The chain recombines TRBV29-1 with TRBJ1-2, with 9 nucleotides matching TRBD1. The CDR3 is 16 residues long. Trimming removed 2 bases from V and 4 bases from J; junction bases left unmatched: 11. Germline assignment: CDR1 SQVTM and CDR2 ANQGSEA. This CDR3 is CSVELIGTGPLYGYTF. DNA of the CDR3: TGCAGCGTTGAACTCATTGGGACAGGGCCTCTCTATGGCTACACCTTC.

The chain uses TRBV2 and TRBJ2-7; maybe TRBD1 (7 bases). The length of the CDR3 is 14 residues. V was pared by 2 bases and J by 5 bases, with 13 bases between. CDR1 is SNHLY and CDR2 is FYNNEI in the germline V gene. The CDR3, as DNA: TGTGCCAGCAGTGAATCGCAGGGGGGACACGAGCAGTACTTC. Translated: CASSESQGGHEQYF.

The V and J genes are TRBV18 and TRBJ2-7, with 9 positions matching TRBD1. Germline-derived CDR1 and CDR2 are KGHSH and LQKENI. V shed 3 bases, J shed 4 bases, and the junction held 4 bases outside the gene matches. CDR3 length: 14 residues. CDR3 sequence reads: CASSPGTGKYEQYF. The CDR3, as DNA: TGTGCCAGCTCACCGGGGACAGGGAAGTACGAGCAGTACTTC.

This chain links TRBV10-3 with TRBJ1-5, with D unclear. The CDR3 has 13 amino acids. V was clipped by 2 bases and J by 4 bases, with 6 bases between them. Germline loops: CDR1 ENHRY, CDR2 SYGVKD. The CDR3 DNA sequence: TGTGCCATCAGTGAGGAACAGAATCAGCCCCAGCATTTT. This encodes CAISEEQNQPQHF.

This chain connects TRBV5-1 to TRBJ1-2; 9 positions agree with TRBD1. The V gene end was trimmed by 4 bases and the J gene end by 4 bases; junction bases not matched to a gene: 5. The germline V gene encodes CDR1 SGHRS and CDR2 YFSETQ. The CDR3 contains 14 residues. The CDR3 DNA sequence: TGCGCCAGCAGCCAGGACAGGGGTAGCTATGGCTACACCTTC. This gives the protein CASSQDRGSYGYTF.

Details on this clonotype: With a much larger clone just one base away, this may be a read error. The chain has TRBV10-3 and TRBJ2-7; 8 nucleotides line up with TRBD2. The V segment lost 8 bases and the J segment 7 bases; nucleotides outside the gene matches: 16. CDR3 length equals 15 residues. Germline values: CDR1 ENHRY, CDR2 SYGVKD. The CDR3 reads CAIWDYSGNYNEQYF. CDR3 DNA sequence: TGTGCCATCTGGGACTATAGCGGGAACTACAATGAGCAGTACTTC.

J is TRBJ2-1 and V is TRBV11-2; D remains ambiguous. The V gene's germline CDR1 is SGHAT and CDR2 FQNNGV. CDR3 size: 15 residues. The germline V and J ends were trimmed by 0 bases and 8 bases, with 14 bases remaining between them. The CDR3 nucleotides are TGTGCCAGCAGCTTAGATCAGACGGGTCAGGATGAGCAGTTCTTC. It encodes CASSLDQTGQDEQFF.

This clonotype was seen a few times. The CDR3: CSAMGLRMETQYF. Written as DNA, the CDR3 is TGCAGTGCTATGGGACTTAGGATGGAGACCCAGTACTTC. The chain links TRBV20-1 to TRBJ2-5, with D perhaps matching TRBD2 (6 bases). Germline CDR1 reads DFQATT; CDR2 reads SNEGSKA (reference sequence). CDR3 length: 13 residues. Trimming cost V 4 bases and J 5 bases, with 14 bases left between them.

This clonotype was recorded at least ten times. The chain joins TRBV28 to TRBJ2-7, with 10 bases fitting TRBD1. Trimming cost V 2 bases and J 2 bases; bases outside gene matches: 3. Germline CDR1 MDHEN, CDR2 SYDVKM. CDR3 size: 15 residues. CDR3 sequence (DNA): TGTGCCAGCAGTTTAACAGGACAGGGGGCCTACGAGCAGTACTTC. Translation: CASSLTGQGAYEQYF.

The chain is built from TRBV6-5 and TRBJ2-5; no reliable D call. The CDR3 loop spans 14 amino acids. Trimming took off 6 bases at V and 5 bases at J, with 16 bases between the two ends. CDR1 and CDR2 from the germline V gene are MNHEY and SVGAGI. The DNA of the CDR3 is TGTGCCAGCAGCCTAGGGCTCCCCAGTGAGACCCAGTACTTC. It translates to CASSLGLPSETQYF.

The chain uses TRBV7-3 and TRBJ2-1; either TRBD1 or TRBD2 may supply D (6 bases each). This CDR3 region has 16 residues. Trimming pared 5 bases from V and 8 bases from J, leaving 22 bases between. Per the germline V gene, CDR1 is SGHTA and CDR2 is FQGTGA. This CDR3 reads CASSLTGASLVDEQFF. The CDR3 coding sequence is TGTGCCAGCAGCCTCACGGGGGCTAGTTTAGTGGATGAGCAGTTCTTC.

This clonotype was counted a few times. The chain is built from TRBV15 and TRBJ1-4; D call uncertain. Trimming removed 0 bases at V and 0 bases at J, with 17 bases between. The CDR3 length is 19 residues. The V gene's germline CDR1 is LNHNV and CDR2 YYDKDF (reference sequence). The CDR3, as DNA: TGTGCCACCAGCAGAGACACGGCAATGAACGTTGCAACTAATGAAAAACTGTTTTTT. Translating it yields CATSRDTAMNVATNEKLFF.

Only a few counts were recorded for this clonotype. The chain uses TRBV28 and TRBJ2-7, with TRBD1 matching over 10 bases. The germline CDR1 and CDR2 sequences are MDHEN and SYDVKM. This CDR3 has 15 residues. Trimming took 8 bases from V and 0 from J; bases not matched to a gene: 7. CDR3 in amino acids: CASRTDRGHSYEQYF. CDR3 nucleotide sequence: TGTGCCAGCCGTACCGACAGGGGGCACTCCTACGAGCAGTACTTC.

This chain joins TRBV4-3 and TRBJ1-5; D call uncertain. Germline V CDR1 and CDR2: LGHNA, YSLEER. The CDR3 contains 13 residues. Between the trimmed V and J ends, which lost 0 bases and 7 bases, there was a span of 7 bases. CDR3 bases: TGCGCCAGCAGCCAAGAGATCGGGCAGCCCCAGCATTTT. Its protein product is CASSQEIGQPQHF.

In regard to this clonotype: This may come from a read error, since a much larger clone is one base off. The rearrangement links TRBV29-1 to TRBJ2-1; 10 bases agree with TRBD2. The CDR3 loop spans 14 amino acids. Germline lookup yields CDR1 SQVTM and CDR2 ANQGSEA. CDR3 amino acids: CGVESGRALDEQFF. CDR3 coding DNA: TGCGGCGTTGAGAGCGGGAGGGCCCTCGATGAGCAGTTCTTC.

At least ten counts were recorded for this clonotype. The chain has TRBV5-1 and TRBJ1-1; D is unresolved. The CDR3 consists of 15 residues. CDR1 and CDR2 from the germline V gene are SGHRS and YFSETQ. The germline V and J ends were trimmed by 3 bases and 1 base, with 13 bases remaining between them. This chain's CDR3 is CASSSGGQENTEAFF. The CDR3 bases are TGCGCCAGCAGCTCGGGCGGGCAGGAGAACACTGAAGCTTTCTTT.

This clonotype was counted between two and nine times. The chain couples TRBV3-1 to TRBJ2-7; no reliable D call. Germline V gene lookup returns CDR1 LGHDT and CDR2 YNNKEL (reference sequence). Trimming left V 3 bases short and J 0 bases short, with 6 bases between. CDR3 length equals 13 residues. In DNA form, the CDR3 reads TGTGCCAGCAGCCACGCATTCTCCTACGAGCAGTACTTC. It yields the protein CASSHAFSYEQYF.

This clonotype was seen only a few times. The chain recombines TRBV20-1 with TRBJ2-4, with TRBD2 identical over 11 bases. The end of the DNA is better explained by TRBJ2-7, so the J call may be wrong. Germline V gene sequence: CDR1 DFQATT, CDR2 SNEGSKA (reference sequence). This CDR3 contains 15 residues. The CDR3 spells CSARVRLAGLYEQYF. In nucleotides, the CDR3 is TGCAGTGCTAGAGTTAGACTAGCGGGACTCTACGAGCAGTACTTC.

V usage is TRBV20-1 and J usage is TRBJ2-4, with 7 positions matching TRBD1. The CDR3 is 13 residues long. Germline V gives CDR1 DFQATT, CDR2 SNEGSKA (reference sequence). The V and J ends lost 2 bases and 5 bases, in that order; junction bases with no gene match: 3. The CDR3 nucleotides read TGCAGTGCTAGACTGCAGGGGGAAAACATTCAGTACTTC. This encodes CSARLQGENIQYF.

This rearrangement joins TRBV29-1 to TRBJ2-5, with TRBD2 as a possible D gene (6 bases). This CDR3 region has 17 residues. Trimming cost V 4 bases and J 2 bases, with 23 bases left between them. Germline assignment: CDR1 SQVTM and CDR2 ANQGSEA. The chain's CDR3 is CSVVGGPWQVGQETQYF. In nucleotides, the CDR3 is TGCAGCGTTGTTGGAGGGCCCTGGCAAGTGGGGCAAGAGACCCAGTACTTC.